The 29 T cell receptor beta chains reported below all come from one sample, sequenced in a study of CD4 T cells in relation to SARS-CoV-2 and coronaviruses. The repertoire was sequenced with immunoSEQ multiplex PCR; TCRdb's copy has only in-frame clones and lacks some. The sample carries about 65,000 clones, about 87% recorded once. Before the COVID-19 pandemic, during about 2011-2019, CD4+ T cells were taken from unexposed donors. Specimen: memory CD4+ T cells from PBMCs. These receptors were obtained from a human donor in good health.

This chain connects TRBV21-1 to TRBJ1-6; no DNA check was done on the table's D call, TRBD1. TRBV21-1 is noted as a pseudogene. The CDR3 contains 19 residues. CDR3 nucleotides: TGTGCCAGCAAAAAGACACAGGGGGCGACTCCTATCCGTAATTCACCCCTCCACTTT. Translation gives CASKKTQGATPIRNSPLHF.

The J gene is TRBJ1-5, the V gene TRBV30; 7 positions agree with TRBD1. The CDR3 is 18 amino acids. Germline CDR1 and CDR2: GTSNPN and SVGIG (reference sequence). Trimming removed 2 bases from V and 0 bases from J; junction bases left unmatched: 13. Written as DNA, the CDR3 is TGTGCCTGGAGTCGATCGACAGGGATGGGGTTTAGCAATCAGCCCCAGCATTTT. It specifies CAWSRSTGMGFSNQPQHF. The entire variable domain, with the rest obtained from reference TRBV30 and TRBJ1-5, is as follows: SQTIHQWPATLVQPVGSPLSLECTVEGTSNPNLYWYRQAAGRGLQLLFYSVGIGQISSEVPQNLSASRPQDRQFILSSKKLLLSDSGFYLCAWSRSTGMGFSNQPQHFGDGTRLSIL.

V and J are TRBV5-4 and TRBJ2-5, with D unclear. V gave up 6 bases and J gave up 1 base, with 10 bases separating them. CDR1 SGHNT and CDR2 YYREEE come from the germline V gene (reference sequence). This CDR3 region has 13 residues. The CDR3: CASTNGLQETQYF. The CDR3 bases are TGTGCCAGCACAAACGGCCTCCAAGAGACCCAGTACTTC.

CDR3 sequence reads: CASSREGQVYNSPLHF. In DNA, the CDR3 is TGTGCCAGCTCACGAGAGGGACAGGTCTATAATTCACCCCTCCACTTT. This chain uses TRBV18 with TRBJ1-6; 8 positions match TRBD1. Germline lookup yields CDR1 KGHSH and CDR2 LQKENI. The V gene end was trimmed by 4 bases and the J gene end by 3 bases; junction bases not matched to a gene: 5. CDR3 length: 16 amino acids.

This rearrangement joins TRBV4-1 to TRBJ1-3; no firm D call. V lost 4 bases to trimming and J lost 0 bases, with 22 bases between them. This CDR3 is 19 amino acids long. From germline, CDR1 is MGHRA and CDR2 YSYEKL. The DNA of the CDR3 is TGCGCCAGCAGCCCCGTAGTCGTAGGGATTATAACCTCTGGAAACACCATATATTTT. Encoded protein: CASSPVVVGIITSGNTIYF.

The chain recombines TRBV5-1 with TRBJ1-6; D is possibly TRBD1 (5 bases). Trimming stripped 0 bases from V and 3 bases from J, with 10 bases between. CDR3 length equals 16 residues. CDR1 is SGHRS, CDR2 YFSETQ, per germline. CDR3: CASSLEVGGYNSPLHF. CDR3 nucleotides: TGCGCCAGCAGCTTGGAGGTTGGGGGCTATAATTCACCCCTCCACTTT. Based on the CDR3 plus reference TRBV5-1 and TRBJ1-6, the full variable domain is KAGVTQTPRYLIKTRGQQVTLSCSPISGHRSVSWYQQTPGQGLQFLFEYFSETQRNKGNFPGRFSGRQFSNSRSEMNVSTLELGDSALYLCASSLEVGGYNSPLHFGNGTRLTVT.

The J gene is TRBJ2-1, the V gene TRBV20-1, with 9 bases fitting TRBD2. Per germline, CDR1 DFQATT and CDR2 SNEGSKA (reference sequence). This CDR3 is 13 amino acids long. V dropped 3 bases and J dropped 8; count of bases not matched to a gene: 5. CDR3 bases: TGCAGTGCTAGTAGCGGGAGTTCCCATGAGCAGTTCTTC. It yields the protein CSASSGSSHEQFF.

This clone occurred once. The chain combines TRBV7-9 with TRBJ1-3; D remains ambiguous. This CDR3 has 11 residues. Germline-derived CDR1 and CDR2 are SEHNR and FQNEAQ (reference sequence). Between the trimmed V and J ends, which lost 1 base and 6 bases, there was a span of 1 base. CDR3 sequence (DNA): TGTGCCAGCAGCTTAGTAAACACCATATATTTT. It yields the protein CASSLVNTIYF.

The chain joins TRBV5-8 to TRBJ2-3; D possibly matches TRBD1 or TRBD2 (5 bases each). The CDR3 totals 14 residues. CDR1 and CDR2 (germline): SGHTS, YDEGEE. V lost 7 bases to trimming and J lost 2 bases, with 14 bases between them. The CDR3, as DNA: TGTGCCAGCCTCGGGACGGCCTACACAGATACGCAGTATTTT. Its translation: CASLGTAYTDTQYF.

The V gene is TRBV5-4, the J gene TRBJ2-3; weak D call: TRBD1 (6 bases). Germline V gene sequence: CDR1 SGHNT, CDR2 YYREEE (reference sequence). Trimming removed 4 bases from V and 3 bases from J, with 18 bases in between. The CDR3 length is 16 residues. The CDR3 bases are TGTGCCAGCAGCCAACAGGGACGACAACCTACAGATACGCAGTATTTT. This translates into CASSQQGRQPTDTQYF.

The chain links TRBV6-5 to TRBJ1-1, with a weak D call TRBD1 (5 bases). CDR3 length equals 11 residues. CDR1 and CDR2 from the germline V gene are MNHEY and SVGAGI. Trimming took 6 bases from V and 4 from J, leaving 6 bases between them. CDR3 region: CASRTATEAFF. CDR3 in DNA: TGTGCCAGCAGGACAGCCACTGAAGCTTTCTTT.

The V and J genes are TRBV18 and TRBJ2-2; 7 bases line up with TRBD1. This CDR3 is 14 amino acids long. Germline V gene data show CDR1 as KGHSH and CDR2 as LQKENI. V dropped 3 bases and J dropped 4; count of bases not matched to a gene: 2. The CDR3 here is CASSPAGGTGELFF. As DNA, the CDR3 is TGTGCCAGCTCACCGGCAGGGGGCACCGGGGAGCTGTTTTTT.

The chain couples TRBV6-5 to TRBJ1-1; D may be TRBD1 (5 bases). The CDR3 contains 14 residues. Germline CDR1 reads MNHEY; CDR2 reads SVGAGI. The V end was cut by 2 bases, the J end by 1 base, with 8 bases between. DNA of the CDR3: TGTGCCAGCAGTTACGACGGACAGAACACTGAAGCTTTCTTT. Translated: CASSYDGQNTEAFF.

This chain uses TRBV25-1 with TRBJ1-2; D is ambiguous. V gave up 2 bases and J gave up 8 bases, with 9 bases separating them. CDR1 is MGHDK, CDR2 SYGVNS, per germline. The CDR3 is 12 residues long. CDR3 in amino acids: CASSEPDSGYTF. DNA of the CDR3: TGTGCCAGCAGTGAACCGGACTCGGGCTACACCTTC.

The gene calls are TRBV27 and TRBJ2-7, with D possibly being TRBD1 or TRBD2 (5 bases each). Germline assignment: CDR1 MNHEY and CDR2 SMNVEV (reference sequence). This CDR3 region has 14 residues. Trimming left V 5 bases short and J 2 bases short, with 13 bases between. The CDR3 loop reads CASSPRDRTYEQYF. The CDR3 DNA follows: TGTGCCAGCAGTCCCCGGGACCGAACCTACGAGCAGTACTTC.

The chain employs TRBV11-2 and TRBJ2-5; a possible D gene is TRBD2 (6 bases). The CDR3 is 15 amino acids. Germline values: CDR1 SGHAT, CDR2 FQNNGV. V gave up 2 bases and J gave up 4 bases, with 14 bases separating them. CDR3 coding DNA: TGTGCCAGCAGCTTAATGTTTCGGGGGATAGAGACCCAGTACTTC. It translates to CASSLMFRGIETQYF. The complete variable domain, with remaining parts taken from reference TRBV11-2 and TRBJ2-5, reads EAGVAQSPRYKIIEKRQSVAFWCNPISGHATLYWYQQILGQGPKLLIQFQNNGVVDDSQLPKDRFSAERLKGVDSTLKIQPAKLEDSAVYLCASSLMFRGIETQYFGPGTRLLVL.

The chain combines TRBV2 with TRBJ2-1; TRBD1 matches at 7 bases. From germline, CDR1 is SNHLY and CDR2 FYNNEI. The V and J ends lost 6 bases and 1 base, in that order; junction bases with no gene match: 9. The CDR3 loop spans 16 amino acids. CDR3 sequence reads: CASRVEAGGSYNEQFF. The CDR3 DNA follows: TGTGCCAGCAGGGTTGAGGCAGGGGGATCCTACAATGAGCAGTTCTTC.

J is TRBJ1-1 and V is TRBV5-6; D perhaps matches TRBD1 (5 bases). V lost 6 bases and J 1 base, leaving 19 bases between the germline ends. The germline V gene has CDR1 SGHDT and CDR2 YYEEEE. The length of the CDR3 is 16 residues. CDR3 protein: CASKDFLRGENTEAFF. In DNA form, the CDR3 reads TGTGCCAGCAAAGACTTTTTGCGGGGGGAGAACACTGAAGCTTTCTTT.

The chain recombines TRBV27 with TRBJ2-3, with D possibly TRBD2 on 6 matching bases. The CDR3 is 12 amino acids. Germline CDR1 and CDR2: MNHEY and SMNVEV (reference sequence). V lost 8 bases and J lost 4, with 10 bases in between. This CDR3 reads CASRTGADTQYF. The CDR3 DNA reads TGTGCCAGCCGGACGGGAGCAGATACGCAGTATTTT.

This clone was seen only once. The chain combines TRBV9 with TRBJ2-5; TRBD2 is a possible D gene (5 bases). V dropped 0 bases and J dropped 4 bases, with 7 bases sitting between them. The length of the CDR3 is 13 residues. Per the germline V gene, CDR1 is SGDLS and CDR2 is YYNGEE. The CDR3 loop reads CASSVVAGETQYF. CDR3 DNA sequence: TGTGCCAGCAGCGTAGTGGCGGGAGAGACCCAGTACTTC.

The genes are TRBV5-1 and TRBJ2-2; 8 nucleotides line up with TRBD2. V was clipped by 5 bases and J by 4 bases; unmatched bases: 10. CDR3 length: 16 amino acids. Per germline, CDR1 SGHRS and CDR2 YFSETQ. DNA for the CDR3: TGCGCCAGCAGAGTTGGCGGGGGGATCCGCACCGGGGAGCTGTTTTTT. Translated: CASRVGGGIRTGELFF.

This chain links TRBV7-9 with TRBJ1-4; maybe TRBD1 (6 bases). The CDR3 extends over 16 amino acids. Trimming left V 1 base short and J 3 bases short, with 12 bases between. The germline V gene has CDR1 SEHNR and CDR2 FQNEAQ (reference sequence). CDR3 DNA: TGTGCCAGCAGCTTAGGAGGGGAGGGGGCTAATGAAAAACTGTTTTTT. Protein product: CASSLGGEGANEKLFF.

The count of this clone is one. The chain carries TRBV28 and TRBJ2-3; TRBD2 agrees at 9 bases. V was clipped by 9 bases and J by 3 bases; unmatched bases: 10. Looked up from germline, CDR1 is MDHEN and CDR2 is SYDVKM. The CDR3 sequence is 15 residues long. CDR3 DNA sequence: TGTGCCAGTAGTATAGCGGGGGTAAGGACAGATACGCAGTATTTT. Protein product: CASSIAGVRTDTQYF.

This clone was found once. J is TRBJ2-7 and V is TRBV5-8; 12 nucleotides line up with TRBD1. CDR3 length: 15 amino acids. Germline V gene data show CDR1 as SGHTS and CDR2 as YDEGEE. Unmatched junction bases numbered 6, after V lost 3 bases and J lost 5 bases. The CDR3 loop reads CASSSTGTGGDEQYF. For the CDR3, the DNA is TGTGCCAGCAGCTCGACCGGGACAGGGGGCGACGAGCAGTACTTC.

The V gene is TRBV30, the J gene TRBJ1-2; 7 nucleotides line up with TRBD1. CDR3 length: 13 residues. Germline CDR1 and CDR2: GTSNPN and SVGIG (reference sequence). V dropped 6 bases and J dropped 10; count of bases not matched to a gene: 14. CDR3 sequence (DNA): TGTGCCTGTTCCTCAGGACAGGCAGCCCCCTACACCTTC. Protein product: CACSSGQAAPYTF.

This clone was seen a single time. The chain combines TRBV6-5 with TRBJ2-3; no definite D call. The ends were cut back, 8 bases at V and 4 bases at J, with 7 bases in the middle. The CDR3 is made up of 11 amino acids. Germline CDR1 is MNHEY and CDR2 is SVGAGI. The chain's CDR3 is CASYGPDTQYF. The CDR3 bases are TGTGCCAGCTATGGGCCAGATACGCAGTATTTT.

The CDR3 is CASSSRDSSDTQYF. Written as DNA, the CDR3 is TGTGCCAGCAGTTCGCGAGATAGCTCAGATACGCAGTATTTT. The chain links TRBV28 to TRBJ2-3; D remains ambiguous. This CDR3 is 14 amino acids long. Germline V gene data show CDR1 as MDHEN and CDR2 as SYDVKM. Between the trimmed V and J ends, which lost 4 bases and 4 bases, there was a span of 12 bases.

The genes are TRBV30 and TRBJ2-5; TRBD2 aligns across 8 bases. This CDR3 has 13 residues. Losses at the gene ends were 4 bases for V and 5 bases for J; bases not matched to a gene: 6. Germline values: CDR1 GTSNPN, CDR2 SVGIG (reference sequence). The CDR3 DNA sequence: TGTGCCTGGAACCGGGGGGGGTCGGAGACCCAGTACTTC. This sequence encodes CAWNRGGSETQYF.

V and J are TRBV5-1 and TRBJ1-2; D gene ambiguous. V lost 0 bases and J lost 5, with 8 bases in between. The CDR3 extends over 13 amino acids. CDR1 is SGHRS, CDR2 YFSETQ, per germline. The CDR3 loop is CASSLVQEYGYTF. The CDR3 DNA reads TGCGCCAGCAGCTTGGTACAAGAATATGGCTACACCTTC.